Below are 21 T cell receptor beta chains sequenced from a single sample in a study of T cells after yellow fever vaccination. Each CDR3 protein is one row after TCRdb ran MiXCR on the 5' RACE reads. The sample carries 450,000 to 550,000 distinct CDR3 sequences, about 19% recorded once. This material consisted of PBMCs, taken 15 days after the yellow fever booster vaccination. The receptors here all came from a man aged 25 to 40 who received the YFV17D yellow fever vaccine.

The rearrangement uses TRBV7-9 and TRBJ1-6; D uncertain. Germline CDR1 reads SEHNR; CDR2 reads FQNEAQ (reference sequence). This CDR3 has 14 amino acids. Trimming took 3 bases from V and 4 from J, leaving 7 bases between them. The CDR3 nucleotides read TGTGCCAGCAGCTTCGACGGTTATAATTCACCCCTCCACTTT. This codes for CASSFDGYNSPLHF.

The rearrangement uses TRBV20-1 and TRBJ2-7; D uncertain. V lost 3 bases, J lost 3 bases, and 12 bases lay in between. The V gene's germline CDR1 is DFQATT and CDR2 SNEGSKA (reference sequence). CDR3 size: 13 residues. The CDR3 region has the DNA TGCAGTGCTAGGGGCCTTAGTCGCTACGAGCAGTACTTC. Encoded protein: CSARGLSRYEQYF.

This clonotype was counted many times. The chain uses TRBV7-2 and TRBJ2-6; the match to TRBD1 covers 8 bases. CDR3 length: 17 residues. Germline assignment: CDR1 SGHTA and CDR2 FQGNSA. Unmatched junction bases numbered 7, after V lost 5 bases and J lost 1 base. The CDR3 region is CASSKGQAISGANVLTF. The CDR3 nucleotides are TGTGCCAGCAGCAAGGGACAGGCCATATCTGGGGCCAACGTCCTGACTTTC.

This chain connects TRBV9 to TRBJ2-6; 7 bases match TRBD2. Germline V gene lookup returns CDR1 SGDLS and CDR2 YYNGEE. CDR3 size: 18 residues. J lost 1 base, V lost 1 base, and 8 bases had no gene match. The CDR3: CASSVWGGVSSGANVLTF. In DNA form, the CDR3 reads TGTGCCAGCAGCGTATGGGGGGGAGTCTCTTCTGGGGCCAACGTCCTGACTTTC.

This clonotype was detected a few times. The chain couples TRBV29-1 to TRBJ2-1; 8 nucleotides align to TRBD2. Unmatched junction bases numbered 8, after V lost 4 bases and J lost 6 bases. CDR1 is SQVTM and CDR2 is ANQGSEA in the germline V gene. This CDR3 has 14 amino acids. In nucleotides, the CDR3 is TGCAGCGTTGGGGGCGGGAGGACCCTCAATGAGCAGTTCTTC. This sequence encodes CSVGGGRTLNEQFF.

This clonotype appeared a single time. The gene calls are TRBV6-1 and TRBJ2-5; TRBD1 aligns across 10 bases. This CDR3 spans 14 amino acids. Germline CDR1 is MNHNS and CDR2 is SASEGT. J gave up 1 base and V 6 bases, and 2 bases lay outside the gene matches. The CDR3 sequence is CASSGTGAQETQYF. CDR3 nucleotides: TGTGCCAGCAGCGGGACAGGGGCCCAAGAGACCCAGTACTTC.

The chain links TRBV18 to TRBJ2-4, with D perhaps TRBD2 (5 bases). In germline, CDR1 is KGHSH, CDR2 LQKENI. V lost 5 bases and J 2 bases, leaving 16 bases between the germline ends. The CDR3 runs to 16 residues. CDR3 amino acids: CASSSYEGASKNIQYF. The CDR3 nucleotides read TGTGCCAGCTCATCTTATGAGGGCGCATCCAAAAACATTCAGTACTTC.

This rearrangement joins TRBV5-1 to TRBJ2-1, with D perhaps matching TRBD2 (5 bases). The CDR3 totals 13 residues. V was cut by 4 bases and J by 5 bases, with 10 bases left in between. Germline V gives CDR1 SGHRS, CDR2 YFSETQ. The CDR3: CASSPGNDNEQFF. Here the CDR3 DNA reads TGCGCCAGCAGCCCCGGGAATGACAATGAGCAGTTCTTC.

This clonotype was seen more than once but under ten times. The chain links TRBV15 to TRBJ2-1; 7 bases are shared with TRBD1. Germline V gives CDR1 LNHNV, CDR2 YYDKDF (reference sequence). This CDR3 is built from 16 residues. V lost 1 base, J lost 1 base, and 4 bases stayed unmatched. The chain's CDR3 is CATSRVGRGSYNEQFF. For the CDR3, the DNA is TGTGCCACCAGCAGAGTCGGCAGGGGGTCCTACAATGAGCAGTTCTTC.

This clonotype was counted only a few times. The J gene is TRBJ2-5, the V gene TRBV20-1; D ambiguous. The CDR3 sequence is 13 residues long. Germline assignment: CDR1 DFQATT and CDR2 SNEGSKA (reference sequence). The germline V and J ends were trimmed by 5 bases and 4 bases, with 14 bases remaining between them. Here the CDR3 reads CSARLPGGETQYF. For the CDR3, the DNA is TGCAGTGCTCGATTACCCGGCGGAGAGACCCAGTACTTC.

This clonotype was detected a few times. The chain has TRBV10-3 and TRBJ2-2, with 7 positions matching TRBD2. Germline V gene lookup returns CDR1 ENHRY and CDR2 SYGVKD. CDR3 length equals 15 residues. The J segment lost 2 bases and the V segment lost 8 bases, leaving 8 bases of the junction unmatched. CDR3 sequence (DNA): TGTGCCATCTGGGACGGGAGGCGTAACACCGGGGAGCTGTTTTTT. Translation gives CAIWDGRRNTGELFF.

This clonotype was seen only a few times. The rearrangement joins TRBV24-1 to TRBJ2-3; TRBD2 might be the D (6 bases). The germline V gene has CDR1 KGHDR and CDR2 SFDVKD. CDR3 length: 18 residues. The ends were cut back, 5 bases at V and 2 bases at J, with 22 bases in the middle. The CDR3 DNA follows: TGTGCCACCAGTGCACCCCCCTCGACTAGATTTCCCACAGATACGCAGTATTTT. This translates into CATSAPPSTRFPTDTQYF.

The chain couples TRBV5-1 to TRBJ2-1; the match to TRBD2 covers 7 bases. The J segment lost 2 bases and the V segment lost 7 bases, leaving 9 bases of the junction unmatched. The CDR3 length is 15 residues. The V gene's germline CDR1 is SGHRS and CDR2 YFSETQ. The CDR3 sequence: CASRPTSATYNEQFF. CDR3 nucleotides: TGCGCCAGCCGTCCCACTAGCGCGACCTACAATGAGCAGTTCTTC.

V gene TRBV18 combines with J gene TRBJ2-7, with D maybe TRBD1 (6 bases). CDR3 length: 15 residues. V was trimmed by 6 bases and J by 4 bases, leaving 19 bases between them. Germline V gene data show CDR1 as KGHSH and CDR2 as LQKENI. The CDR3 region is CASSVSGASTYEQYF. As DNA, the CDR3 is TGTGCCAGCTCCGTATCAGGGGCATCTACGTACGAGCAGTACTTC.

A few counts support this clonotype. J is TRBJ2-5 and V is TRBV20-1; 9 positions match TRBD2. The CDR3 is 17 amino acids. J lost 1 base, V lost 6 bases, and 15 bases had no gene match. CDR1 DFQATT and CDR2 SNEGSKA come from the germline V gene (reference sequence). CDR3 amino acids: CSATGTSFETSQETQYF. CDR3 in DNA: TGCAGTGCAACCGGGACTAGCTTCGAGACTTCCCAAGAGACCCAGTACTTC.

This clonotype appeared a few times. The chain recombines TRBV20-1 with TRBJ2-3; D not certain. V lost 8 bases and J 1 base, leaving 10 bases between the germline ends. CDR1 and CDR2 (germline): DFQATT, SNEGSKA (reference sequence). The CDR3 extends over 12 amino acids. The CDR3 reads CSPQLGTDTQYF. The CDR3 bases are TGCAGTCCTCAGTTAGGCACAGATACGCAGTATTTT.

This clonotype has a handful of counts. The chain links TRBV25-1 to TRBJ2-7; D gene uncertain. V was shortened by 3 bases and J by 3 bases, with 6 bases between the two germline ends. Germline loops: CDR1 MGHDK, CDR2 SYGVNS. The CDR3 totals 12 residues. CDR3 sequence (DNA): TGTGCCAGCAGTGATCCGTACTACGAGCAGTACTTC. Protein: CASSDPYYEQYF.

This clonotype showed up just a few times. This rearrangement joins TRBV5-4 to TRBJ2-1, with 8 bases identical to TRBD2. After removal of 4 bases from V and 5 bases from J, the junction contained 8 bases not matched to a gene. The CDR3 totals 15 residues. Germline V CDR1 and CDR2: SGHNT, YYREEE (reference sequence). CDR3 coding DNA: TGTGCCAGCAGCCCGGCTAGCGGGCGGGACAATGAGCAGTTCTTC. Translated: CASSPASGRDNEQFF. Full variable domain (outside the CDR3, taken from reference TRBV5-4 and TRBJ2-1): ETGVTQSPTHLIKTRGQQVTLRCSSQSGHNTVSWYQQALGQGPQFIFQYYREEENGRGNFPPRFSGLQFPNYSSELNVNALELDDSALYLCASSPASGRDNEQFFGPGTRLTVL.

This rearrangement joins TRBV7-9 to TRBJ1-1, with D maybe TRBD1 (6 bases). Germline CDR1 and CDR2: SEHNR and FQNEAQ (reference sequence). CDR3 length: 14 amino acids. Trimming shortened V by 5 bases and J by 1 base, and 11 bases separated the two germline ends. The CDR3 DNA reads as TGTGCCAGCAGCCACCGGGACAAGAACACTGAAGCTTTCTTT. Its translation is CASSHRDKNTEAFF. The whole variable domain, remainder taken from reference TRBV7-9 and TRBJ1-1, is DTGVSQNPRHKITKRGQNVTFRCDPISEHNRLYWYRQTLGQGPEFLTYFQNEAQLEKSRLLSDRFSAERPKGSFSTLEIQRTEQGDSAMYLCASSHRDKNTEAFFGQGTRLTVV.

There are a few counts of this clonotype. The DNA is left out, because the CDR3 cannot be placed on it with certainty; the CDR3 is given as TCRdb lists it. The chain is built from TRBV28 and TRBJ2-5; the D call in the table, TRBD1, was not verified against the DNA. CDR1 is MDHEN and CDR2 is SYDVKM in the germline V gene. The CDR3 adds up to 15 amino acids, both ends counted. The CDR3 here is CASSSSTGGYETQYF.

The chain uses TRBV9 and TRBJ2-1; possible D gene TRBD2, 6 bases. The germline V gene encodes CDR1 SGDLS and CDR2 YYNGEE. The CDR3 runs 15 residues. The V end was cut by 0 bases, the J end by 2 bases, with 9 bases between. DNA for the CDR3: TGTGCCAGCAGCGTAGTAGTAGCGGCCTACAATGAGCAGTTCTTC. This translates into CASSVVVAAYNEQFF.